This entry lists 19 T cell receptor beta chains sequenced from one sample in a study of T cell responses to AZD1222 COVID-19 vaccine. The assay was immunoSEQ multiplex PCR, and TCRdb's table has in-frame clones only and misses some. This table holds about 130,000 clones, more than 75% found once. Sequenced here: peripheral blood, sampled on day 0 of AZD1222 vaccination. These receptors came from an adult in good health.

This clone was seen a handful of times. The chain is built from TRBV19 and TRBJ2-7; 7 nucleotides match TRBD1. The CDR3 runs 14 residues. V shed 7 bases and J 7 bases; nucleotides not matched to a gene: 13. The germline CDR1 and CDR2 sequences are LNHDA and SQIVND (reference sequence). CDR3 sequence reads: CASTPPGRGSEQYF. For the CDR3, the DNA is TGTGCCAGTACCCCCCCCGGCAGGGGGAGTGAGCAGTACTTC.

The CDR3 spells CAWRSLGANVLTF. CDR3 coding DNA: TGTGCCTGGAGGTCCCTTGGGGCCAACGTCCTGACTTTC. The rearrangement links TRBV30 to TRBJ2-6; D ambiguous. CDR3 length: 13 residues. Germline V lookup: CDR1 GTSNPN, CDR2 SVGIG (reference sequence). Trimming removed 3 bases from V and 3 bases from J, with 6 bases in between.

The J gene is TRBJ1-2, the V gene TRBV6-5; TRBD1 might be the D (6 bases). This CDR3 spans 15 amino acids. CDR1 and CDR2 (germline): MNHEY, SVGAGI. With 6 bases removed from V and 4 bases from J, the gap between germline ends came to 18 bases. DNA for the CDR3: TGTGCCAGCAGGATCGGCCCAGGGGTTATCTATGGCTACACCTTC. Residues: CASRIGPGVIYGYTF.

This CDR3 is CATSDSLTGNQPQHF. The CDR3 DNA is TGTGCCACCAGTGATAGCTTGACGGGCAATCAGCCCCAGCATTTT. The chain links TRBV24-1 to TRBJ1-5; D unresolved. There are 15 residues in the CDR3. Germline CDR1 KGHDR, CDR2 SFDVKD. V gave up 3 bases and J gave up 2 bases, with 10 bases separating them.

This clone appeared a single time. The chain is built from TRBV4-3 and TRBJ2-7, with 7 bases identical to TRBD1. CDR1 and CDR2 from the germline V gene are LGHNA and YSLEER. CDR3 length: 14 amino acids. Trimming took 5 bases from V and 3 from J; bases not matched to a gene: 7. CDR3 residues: CASSSRTGFYEQYF. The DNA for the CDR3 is TGCGCCAGCAGCTCGCGGACAGGATTCTACGAGCAGTACTTC.

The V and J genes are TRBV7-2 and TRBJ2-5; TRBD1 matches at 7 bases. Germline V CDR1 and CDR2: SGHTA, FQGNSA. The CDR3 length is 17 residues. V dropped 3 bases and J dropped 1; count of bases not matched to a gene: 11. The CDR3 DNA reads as TGTGCCAGCAGCTTGGGGCCGCCCGGGACAGCCCAAGAGACCCAGTACTTC. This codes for CASSLGPPGTAQETQYF.

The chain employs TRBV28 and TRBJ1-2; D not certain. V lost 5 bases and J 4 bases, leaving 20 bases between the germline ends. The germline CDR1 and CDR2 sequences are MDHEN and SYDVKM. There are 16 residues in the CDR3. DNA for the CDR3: TGTGCCAGCAGTCCGGATCTGGGGAGGACTGGCTATGGCTACACCTTC. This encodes CASSPDLGRTGYGYTF.

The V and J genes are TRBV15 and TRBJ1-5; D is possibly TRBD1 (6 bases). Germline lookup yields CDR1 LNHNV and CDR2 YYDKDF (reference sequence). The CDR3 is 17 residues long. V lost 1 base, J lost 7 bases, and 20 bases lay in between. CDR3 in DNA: TGTGCCACCAGCAGAGGCGGGGGGTTGACAGGTGGGCAGCCCCAGCATTTT. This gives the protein CATSRGGGLTGGQPQHF.

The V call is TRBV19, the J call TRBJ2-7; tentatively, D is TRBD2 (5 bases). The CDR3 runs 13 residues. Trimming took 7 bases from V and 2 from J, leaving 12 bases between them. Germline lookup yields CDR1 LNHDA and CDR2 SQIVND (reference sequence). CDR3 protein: CASKAGGTYEQYF. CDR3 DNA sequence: TGTGCCAGTAAGGCGGGTGGGACCTACGAGCAGTACTTC.

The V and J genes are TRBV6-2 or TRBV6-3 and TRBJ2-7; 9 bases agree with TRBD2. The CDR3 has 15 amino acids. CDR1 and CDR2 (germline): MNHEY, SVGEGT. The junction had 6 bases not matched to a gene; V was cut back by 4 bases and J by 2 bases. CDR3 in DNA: TGTGCCAGCAGTTGGAGCGGGGGGTCTACCTACGAGCAGTACTTC. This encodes CASSWSGGSTYEQYF.

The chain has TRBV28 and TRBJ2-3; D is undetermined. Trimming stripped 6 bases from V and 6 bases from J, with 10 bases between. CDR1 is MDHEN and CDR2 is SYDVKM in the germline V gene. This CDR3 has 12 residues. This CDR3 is CASSPRVDTQYF. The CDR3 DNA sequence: TGTGCCAGCAGCCCCCGTGTGGATACGCAGTATTTT.

In DNA, the CDR3 is TGTGCCAGCAGCGCGGGGGACAGGGCAACTAATGAAAAACTGTTTTTT. It translates to CASSAGDRATNEKLFF. This chain connects TRBV9 to TRBJ1-4; 9 positions match TRBD1. CDR3 length: 16 residues. V lost 3 bases to trimming and J lost 0 bases; unmatched junction nucleotides: 3. Germline loops: CDR1 SGDLS, CDR2 YYNGEE.

CDR3: CASSDRGRNSPLHF. The CDR3 bases are TGTGCCAGCAGTGACCGGGGACGGAATTCACCCCTCCACTTT. V usage is TRBV25-1 and J usage is TRBJ1-6; D is perhaps TRBD1 (5 bases). V was trimmed by 3 bases and J by 7 bases, leaving 10 bases between them. CDR1 and CDR2 (germline): MGHDK, SYGVNS. The CDR3 has 14 residues.

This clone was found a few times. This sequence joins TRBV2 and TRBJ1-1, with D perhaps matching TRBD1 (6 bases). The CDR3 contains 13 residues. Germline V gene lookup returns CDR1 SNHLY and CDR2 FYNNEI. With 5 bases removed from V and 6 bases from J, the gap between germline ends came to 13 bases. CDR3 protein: CASSPQGFAEAFF. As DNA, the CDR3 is TGTGCCAGCAGTCCACAGGGTTTCGCTGAAGCTTTCTTT.

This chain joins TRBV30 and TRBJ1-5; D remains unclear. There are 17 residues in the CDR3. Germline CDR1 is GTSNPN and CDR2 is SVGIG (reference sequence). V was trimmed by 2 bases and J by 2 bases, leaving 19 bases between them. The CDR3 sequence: CAWSRVIGVGCNQPQHF. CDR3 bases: TGTGCCTGGAGTCGCGTCATTGGAGTGGGCTGCAATCAGCCCCAGCATTTT. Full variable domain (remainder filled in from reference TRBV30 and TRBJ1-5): SQTIHQWPATLVQPVGSPLSLECTVEGTSNPNLYWYRQAAGRGLQLLFYSVGIGQISSEVPQNLSASRPQDRQFILSSKKLLLSDSGFYLCAWSRVIGVGCNQPQHFGDGTRLSIL.

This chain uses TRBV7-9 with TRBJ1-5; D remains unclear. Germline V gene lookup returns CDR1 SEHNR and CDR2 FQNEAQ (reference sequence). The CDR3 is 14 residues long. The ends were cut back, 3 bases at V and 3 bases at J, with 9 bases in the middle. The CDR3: CASSFSTHNQPQHF. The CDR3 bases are TGTGCCAGCAGCTTCTCCACCCACAATCAGCCCCAGCATTTT.

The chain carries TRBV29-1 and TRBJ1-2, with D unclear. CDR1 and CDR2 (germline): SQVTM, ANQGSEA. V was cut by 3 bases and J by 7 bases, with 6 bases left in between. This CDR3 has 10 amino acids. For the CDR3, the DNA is TGCAGCGTTGATCGTTCTGGCTACACCTTC. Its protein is CSVDRSGYTF.

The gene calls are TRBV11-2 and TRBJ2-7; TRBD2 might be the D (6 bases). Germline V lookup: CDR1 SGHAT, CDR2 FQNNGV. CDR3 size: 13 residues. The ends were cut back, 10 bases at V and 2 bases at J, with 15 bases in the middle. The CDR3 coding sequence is TGTGCCACCTCGCGGCGGGGCGCCTACGAGCAGTACTTC. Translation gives CATSRRGAYEQYF.

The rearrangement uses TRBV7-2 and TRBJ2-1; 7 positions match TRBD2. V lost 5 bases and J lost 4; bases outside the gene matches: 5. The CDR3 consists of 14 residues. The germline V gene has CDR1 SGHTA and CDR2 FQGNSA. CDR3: CASSPTRGYNEQFF. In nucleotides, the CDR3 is TGTGCCAGCAGCCCCACGCGGGGGTACAATGAGCAGTTCTTC.